This TCR beta chain derives from a study of glioma-infiltrating T cells after dendritic cell vaccination. Study summary: Samples are from glioblastoma patients in Phase I and II dendritic cell vaccine trials.

V was pared by 4 bases and J by 5 bases, with 14 bases between. Germline loops: CDR1 SGHAT, CDR2 FQNNGV. The CDR3 spans 14 residues. This table comes from immunoSEQ multiplex PCR, and its TCRdb copy is limited to in-frame clones, with some not included. The sample has over 90,000 clones; roughly 81% are singletons. The starting material was blood, obtained before dendritic cell vaccination. This TCR derives from a human donor with glioblastoma. The chain links TRBV11-2 to TRBJ1-2; D call uncertain. CDR3 residues: CASSSPAGEYGYTF. CDR3 in DNA: TGTGCCAGCAGCTCCCCAGCAGGCGAGTATGGCTACACCTTC.